This TCR beta chain was sequenced in a study of molecular identifiers for immune sequencing clone quantification. Study-wide background: Naive CD8 cell RNA, from about 20,000 or 100,000 cells, was split five ways in replicates, with four sequenced.

Previously described methods and listed TCR primers produced bulk TCR libraries. TCRdb ran MiXCR on the PCR reads and lists one entry per CDR3 protein. Of hundreds of thousands of distinct CDR3 sequences listed, around 25% are singletons. CDR1 and CDR2 from the germline V gene are SGDLS and YYNGEE. The CDR3 extends over 17 amino acids. Of note for this clonotype: Its antigen remains unknown. A much bigger clone sits one base away, suggesting this may be a read error.

Study findings and constraints: Highly expanded clone sizes could be underestimated through barcode sharing by identical TCR molecules.

For naive CD8 T cells, sorting used the CD8+CD4-CCR7+CD45RA+ phenotype. The rearrangement joins TRBV9 to TRBJ2-3; D not certain. The specimen was naive CD8+ T cells from blood, with Jurkat cell RNA spiked in. The sample's subset: FACS-sorted CD8+CD4-CCR7+CD45RA+ naive T cells. The sequence was obtained from a human donor in good health. Some libraries in this study had Jurkat cell RNA spiked in. CDR3 DNA: TGTGCCAGCAGCCGCCTCCAGCGCGTTGTCGGCACAGATACGCGGTATTTT. Translated: CASSRLQRVVGTDTRYF.